These T cell receptor beta chains were read from a single sample in a study of T-cell memory formation after mild COVID-19. One entry per CDR3 protein, called by TCRdb with MiXCR from the 5' RACE reads. The profile covers about 340,000 distinct CDR3 sequences, with roughly 15% appearing a single time and 20% to 25% taken by the ten largest. Sequencing used PBMCs or a T cell subset sorted from them (not recorded which). The receptors stem from a man aged 18 to 35 who had mild COVID-19 (a few samples of this study predate the infection). Cell type and time point are not known. The CDR3 runs from the conserved cysteine through the conserved F or W. A D gene is named only where the DNA matches it firmly. A row's size may be missing; if present it is once, few, many or a size class.

d_call | j_call | clone_size | v_call | cdr3_aa | cdr3_nt
. | TRBJ2-2 | few | TRBV20-1 | CSASRAPTGELFF | TGCAGTGCTAGCAGGGCCCCTACCGGGGAGCTGTTTTTT
TRBD2 | TRBJ2-5 | . | TRBV5-1 | CASSLKLAGANQETQYF | TGCGCCAGCAGCTTGAAACTAGCGGGGGCCAACCAAGAGACCCAGTACTTC
. | TRBJ1-1 | . | TRBV2 | CASGARVLYGNTEAFF | TGTGCCAGCGGTGCCCGCGTTCTCTACGGCAACACTGAAGCTTTCTTT
. | TRBJ2-3 | many | TRBV5-1 | CASSFGIATDTQYF | TGCGCCAGCAGCTTTGGAATAGCGACAGATACGCAGTATTTT
. | TRBJ2-4 | few | TRBV5-1 | CASSPYLGGSGKNIQYF | TGCGCCAGCAGCCCGTACCTCGGGGGAAGCGGGAAAAACATTCAGTACTTC
TRBD1 | TRBJ1-2 | few | TRBV29-1 | CSVDPSGTGNYGYTF | TGCAGCGTTGACCCCTCGGGGACAGGGAACTATGGCTACACCTTC
. | TRBJ1-1 | . | TRBV4-3 | CASSPTGGLTEAFF | TGCGCCAGCAGTCCTACCGGCGGTCTCACTGAAGCTTTCTTT
. | TRBJ1-4 | few | TRBV6-6 | CASSWSGEKLFF | TGTGCCAGCAGTTGGTCGGGTGAAAAACTGTTTTTT
. | TRBJ2-4 | . | TRBV28 | CASSPHFSGPIEGKNIQYF | TGTGCCAGCAGCCCCCACTTCTCGGGACCCATCGAAGGCAAAAACATTCAGTACTTC
TRBD1 | TRBJ1-2 | . | TRBV12-5 | CASGNSEGAGGYTF | TGTGCTAGTGGTAACTCTGAGGGGGCCGGGGGCTACACCTTC
TRBD1 | TRBJ1-1 | few | TRBV19 | CASSMDRRANRAFF | TGTGCCAGTAGTATGGACAGGCGAGCCAACCGAGCTTTCTTT